This T cell receptor (beta chain) was recovered during a study of regulatory T cells in long-lasting Graves disease. Study summary: With positive TSH receptor antibodies and over 5 years of antithyroid drugs, Graves' disease was considered persistent.

HTBI primers from iRepertoire and Arm-PCR of CDR3 regions yielded the TCR beta libraries. TCRdb processed the multiplex PCR reads anew with MiXCR; each CDR3 protein has one entry. The data show around 450,000 distinct CDR3 sequences, 20% to 25% seen once. Germline trimming cut 3 bases from V and 2 bases from J; bases unmatched to any gene: 4. Germline values: CDR1 SGHTA, CDR2 FQGNSA. The CDR3 consists of 15 residues. The time point here: persistent/refractory GD, antithyroid drugs over 5 years with positive TRAb. PBMCs were the source of the RNA used for TCR sequencing. The authors diagnosed Graves' disease using American Thyroid Association guidelines. This clonotype has at least ten counts. Its antigen is undetermined. General study results and limits: There was favoring of TRBV28, TRBJ1-2 and TRBJ2-5 in persistent disease. For persistent Graves' patients, TCR diversity was lower than for newly diagnosed ones.

The V call is TRBV7-2, the J call TRBJ2-5, with 9 nucleotides matching TRBD2. The sequenced sample was peripheral blood mononuclear cells (PBMCs), obtained when the disease was refractory, from a patient treated with antithyroid drugs. This receptor was identified in a female donor with Graves disease. CDR3 sequence: CASSLGSGRQETQYF. The CDR3, as DNA: TGTGCCAGCAGCTTGGGTAGCGGGAGACAAGAGACCCAGTACTTC.